The 22 T cell receptor beta chains in this list originate from one sample, sequenced in a study of regulatory T cells in long-lasting Graves disease. The time point denotes: newly diagnosed GD, antithyroid drugs for less than 3 months. Isolated PBMC RNA provided the starting material for the TCR library. Researchers made TCR beta libraries by using iRepertoire HTBI primers and running Arm-PCR on CDR3 regions. Each CDR3 protein is one row after TCRdb ran MiXCR on the multiplex PCR reads. In the table there are approximately 400,000 distinct CDR3 sequences, roughly 12% of which are singletons. A further study also used this sample, focusing on T cells in Graves' hyperthyroidism and ophthalmopathy.

The sequencing used peripheral blood mononuclear cells (PBMCs), collected at new diagnosis, from a patient treated with antithyroid drugs. Receptors were obtained from a woman aged 18-29 years with Graves disease.

The table lists this clonotype with many counts. The rearrangement links TRBV28 to TRBJ2-7; D may be TRBD2 (5 bases). The CDR3 has 16 amino acids. V dropped 5 bases and J dropped 0 bases, with 17 bases sitting between them. Germline assignment: CDR1 MDHEN and CDR2 SYDVKM. The CDR3 loop reads CASSPIDGMTSYEQYF. CDR3 sequence (DNA): TGTGCCAGCAGTCCCATCGACGGGATGACCTCCTACGAGCAGTACTTC.

This clonotype was seen repeatedly, ten times or more. The chain links TRBV11-1 to TRBJ2-1; D ambiguous. Germline CDR1 and CDR2: SGHAT and FQDESV (reference sequence). Between the trimmed V and J ends, which lost 5 bases and 0 bases, there was a span of 14 bases. This CDR3 spans 16 amino acids. The CDR3 here is CASSRTLTSSYNEQFF. The DNA for the CDR3 is TGTGCCAGCAGCCGCACCCTCACCAGCTCCTACAATGAGCAGTTCTTC.

On this clonotype itself: This may stem from a read error, because a much larger clone lies one nucleotide away. The genes are TRBV11-2 and TRBJ2-5, with 9 positions matching TRBD2. The CDR3 is made up of 16 amino acids. Germline CDR1 is SGHAT and CDR2 is FQNNGV. This chain's CDR3 is CASSYRAGGSQEAQYF. For the CDR3, the DNA is TGTGCCAGCAGCTATCGGGCGGGGGGGAGCCAAGAGGCCCAGTACTTC.

This chain connects TRBV5-4 to TRBJ2-1, with a weak D call TRBD2 (6 bases). The germline gives CDR1 SGHNT, CDR2 YYREEE (reference sequence). Trimming left V 0 bases short and J 5 bases short, with 15 bases between. The CDR3 spans 16 residues. CDR3 region: CASSLAGLAIDNEQFF. DNA for the CDR3: TGTGCCAGCAGCTTGGCCGGGCTAGCGATCGACAATGAGCAGTTCTTC.

This clonotype was counted at least ten times. The J gene is TRBJ1-2, the V gene TRBV20-1; D perhaps matches TRBD1 (6 bases). Germline-derived CDR1 and CDR2 are DFQATT and SNEGSKA (reference sequence). With 4 bases removed from V and 4 bases from J, the gap between germline ends came to 10 bases. The CDR3 sequence is 12 residues long. Here the CDR3 DNA reads TGCAGTGCTACCCCGGGGGCCTATGGCTACACCTTC. It translates to CSATPGAYGYTF.

The chain recombines TRBV29-1 with TRBJ1-4; no firm D call. CDR3 length: 14 residues. Germline V gives CDR1 SQVTM, CDR2 ANQGSEA. V lost 0 bases to trimming and J lost 3 bases, with 8 bases between them. The CDR3 region is CSVEDSQPNEKLFF. Written as DNA, the CDR3 is TGCAGCGTTGAAGATTCTCAGCCTAATGAAAAACTGTTTTTT.

This clonotype was seen at least ten times. This chain connects TRBV12-3 or TRBV12-4 to TRBJ1-3; D perhaps matches TRBD1 (5 bases). The CDR3 loop spans 14 amino acids. V lost 6 bases, J lost 9 bases, and 18 bases lay in between. In nucleotides, the CDR3 is TGTGCCAGCAGCCAGCAGGTGGGGGGGGGCACCATATATTTT. This encodes CASSQQVGGGTIYF.

This clonotype was counted many times. The V and J genes are TRBV18 and TRBJ2-7, with D hard to call. Trimming removed 0 bases from V and 4 bases from J, with 16 bases in between. The CDR3 length is 16 residues. Germline-derived CDR1 and CDR2 are KGHSH and LQKENI. The CDR3 bases are TGTGCCAGCTCACCACCTTGGGCTGTAGGGTCATACGAGCAGTACTTC. It specifies CASSPPWAVGSYEQYF.

This clonotype showed up just a few times. This chain connects TRBV4-1 to TRBJ1-1; weak D call: TRBD1 (5 bases). CDR1 is MGHRA and CDR2 is YSYEKL in the germline V gene. CDR3 length equals 14 residues. V lost 1 base to trimming and J lost 10 bases, with 16 bases between them. CDR3 region: CASSQVRGRRGAFF. CDR3 in DNA: TGCGCCAGCAGCCAAGTACGGGGTCGGAGGGGAGCTTTCTTT.

At least ten counts were recorded for this clonotype. This chain uses TRBV28 with TRBJ2-1, with 9 positions matching TRBD2. The length of the CDR3 is 16 residues. CDR1 is MDHEN and CDR2 is SYDVKM in the germline V gene. After removal of 7 bases from V and 2 bases from J, the junction contained 9 bases not matched to a gene. CDR3 in DNA: TGTGCCAGCAATCCCGAGGGCGGGAGGGCCTACAATGAGCAGTTCTTC. It yields the protein CASNPEGGRAYNEQFF. Using reference TRBV28 and TRBJ2-1 for the parts outside the CDR3, the full variable domain is DVKVTQSSRYLVKRTGEKVFLECVQDMDHENMFWYRQDPGLGLRLIYFSYDVKMKEKGDIPEGYSVSREKKERFSLILESASTNQTSMYLCASNPEGGRAYNEQFFGPGTRLTVL.

The chain uses TRBV10-3 and TRBJ2-1, with D perhaps TRBD1 (6 bases). CDR3 size: 14 residues. V dropped 6 bases and J dropped 1 base, with 10 bases sitting between them. The germline gives CDR1 ENHRY, CDR2 SYGVKD. DNA of the CDR3: TGTGCCATCAGCCCAGGGGTTTCCTACAATGAGCAGTTCTTC. Translated: CAISPGVSYNEQFF.

This clonotype was seen at least ten times. The genes are TRBV10-3 and TRBJ1-2, with D hard to call. V was trimmed by 3 bases and J by 3 bases, leaving 14 bases between them. The germline CDR1 and CDR2 sequences are ENHRY and SYGVKD. CDR3 length equals 15 residues. This CDR3 reads CAISDPIRVDYGYTF. For the CDR3, the DNA is TGTGCCATCAGTGACCCCATAAGGGTGGACTATGGCTACACCTTC.

This clonotype was observed at least ten times. The chain links TRBV15 to TRBJ2-5; weak D call: TRBD2 (5 bases). Germline loops: CDR1 LNHNV, CDR2 YYDKDF (reference sequence). Trimming stripped 1 base from V and 7 bases from J, with 7 bases between. The length of the CDR3 is 12 residues. The CDR3 spells CATSRGGGTQYF. CDR3 nucleotide sequence: TGTGCCACCAGCAGAGGAGGAGGGACCCAGTACTTC.

This clonotype was recorded at least ten times. The chain recombines TRBV5-1 with TRBJ2-7; weak D call: TRBD2 (6 bases). Trimming shortened V by 7 bases and J by 5 bases, and 13 bases separated the two germline ends. This CDR3 region has 12 residues. Germline CDR1 reads SGHRS; CDR2 reads YFSETQ. The CDR3 here is CASPRGIHEQYV. Written as DNA, the CDR3 is TGCGCCAGCCCGCGCGGGATACACGAGCAGTACGTC.

This clonotype occurred many times. In DNA form, the CDR3 reads TGTGCCAGCAGCGGTCTCCCCCTAGGAGAAGCCAAAAACATTCAGTACTTC. The encoded protein is CASSGLPLGEAKNIQYF. This chain joins TRBV6-2 or TRBV6-3 and TRBJ2-4; no definite D call. Germline values: CDR1 MNHEY, CDR2 SVGEGT. V gave up 6 bases and J gave up 0 bases, with 18 bases separating them. The CDR3 is 17 amino acids.

For this clonotype: A read error may be the cause here, since a much bigger clone is one base away. V and J are TRBV6-2 or TRBV6-3 and TRBJ2-3; D gene ambiguous. This CDR3 contains 16 residues. V was trimmed by 5 bases and J by 4 bases, leaving 19 bases between them. CDR1 is MNHEY and CDR2 is SVGEGT in the germline V gene. CDR3 nucleotide sequence: TGTGCCAGCAGTCACACCCCGTGGGGTTCTTCAGATACGCAGTATTTT. It codes for CASSHTPWGSSDTQYF.

This clonotype was counted ten times or more. V and J are TRBV7-3 and TRBJ2-1; 7 bases match TRBD2. Trimming cost V 1 base and J 3 bases; bases outside gene matches: 9. The length of the CDR3 is 17 residues. Germline values: CDR1 SGHTA, CDR2 FQGTGA. The CDR3 spells CASSLSLRGENYNEQFF. In DNA form, the CDR3 reads TGTGCCAGCAGCTTAAGCCTTCGGGGGGAGAACTACAATGAGCAGTTCTTC.

This clonotype has a count of ten or more. The chain is built from TRBV12-5 and TRBJ2-3; 9 nucleotides line up with TRBD1. CDR1 and CDR2 from the germline V gene are LGHNT and FRNRAP. V was pared by 5 bases and J by 4 bases, with 4 bases of the junction left unmatched. CDR3 length equals 14 residues. This CDR3 reads CASGLTGGPDTQYF. The DNA of the CDR3 is TGTGCTAGTGGTCTGACAGGGGGTCCAGATACGCAGTATTTT.

This clonotype was recorded a few times. The V call is TRBV19, the J call TRBJ2-1, with D possibly TRBD2 on 5 matching bases. Germline V gene sequence: CDR1 LNHDA, CDR2 SQIVND (reference sequence). V lost 5 bases and J lost 3, with 14 bases in between. CDR3 length equals 15 residues. The CDR3 bases are TGTGCCAGTAGTGGAGGACGACTGGACTACAATGAGCAGTTCTTC. The encoded protein is CASSGGRLDYNEQFF.

This clonotype came up many times. This chain uses TRBV18 with TRBJ1-5; D not certain. The CDR3 consists of 14 residues. Germline V gene data show CDR1 as KGHSH and CDR2 as LQKENI. V was cut by 2 bases and J by 0 bases, with 5 bases left in between. The CDR3 DNA is TGTGCCAGCTCACCATCAGTTAGCAATCAGCCCCAGCATTTT. The encoded protein is CASSPSVSNQPQHF.

This clonotype appeared a few times. The V gene is TRBV10-3, the J gene TRBJ1-6; D possibly corresponds to TRBD1 (5 bases). Germline V lookup: CDR1 ENHRY, CDR2 SYGVKD. Deletions cut 3 bases from V and 12 bases from J, with 12 bases between. The CDR3 extends over 13 amino acids. The CDR3 is CAISEDWDEPLHF. The CDR3 region has the DNA TGTGCCATCAGTGAAGACTGGGACGAACCCCTCCACTTT.

This clonotype was seen ten or more times. The chain employs TRBV3-1 and TRBJ1-1, with no clear D. The germline V gene has CDR1 LGHDT and CDR2 YNNKEL (reference sequence). This CDR3 has 15 residues. Trimming took off 3 bases at V and 1 base at J, with 12 bases between the two ends. CDR3 sequence (DNA): TGTGCCAGCAGCCATCATGGGCTTAGGAACACTGAAGCTTTCTTT. Translating it yields CASSHHGLRNTEAFF. Full variable domain (remainder filled in from reference TRBV3-1 and TRBJ1-1): DTAVSQTPKYLVTQMGNDKSIKCEQNLGHDTMYWYKQDSKKFLKIMFSYNNKELIINETVPNRFSPKSPDKAHLNLHINSLELGDSAVYFCASSHHGLRNTEAFFGQGTRLTVV.